The rows below give T cell receptor beta chains drawn from one sample of a study of naive and memory T cell subsets. TCRdb re-called the UMI-ligation and nested PCR reads through MiXCR, storing one row per CDR3 protein. The sample yields about 26,000 distinct CDR3 sequences, roughly 5.2% seen once. Sequencing was performed on blood. The receptors were gathered from an adult in good health. Both conserved end residues are part of each CDR3. The D gene is left open where the match is weak. Expanded clones are given a class, and other clones once, few, many or no size at all.

j_call,d_call,v_call,clone_size,cdr3_nt,cdr3_aa
TRBJ1-1,TRBD1,TRBV7-2,many,TGTGCCAGCAGACCCCCAGGGGGCCTCGGCACTGAAGCTTTCTTT,CASRPPGGLGTEAFF
TRBJ2-7,.,TRBV28,many,TGTGCCAGCAGTCCACCTAACTCCAGATACGAGCAGTACTTC,CASSPPNSRYEQYF
TRBJ1-2,.,TRBV5-1,.,TGCGCCAGCAGCCCTACCGCCGGGGCCGGCAATGGCTACACCTTC,CASSPTAGAGNGYTF
TRBJ2-7,.,TRBV5-1,many,TGCGCCAGCAGCTTGGGATCTAGCCTCTACGAGCAGTACTTC,CASSLGSSLYEQYF
TRBJ2-3,TRBD2,TRBV18,many,TGTGCCAGCTCACGTCTAGCGGGAGACGCAGATACGCAGTATTTT,CASSRLAGDADTQYF
TRBJ2-1,TRBD1,TRBV4-2,few,TGTGCCAGCAGCTCGACAGGGGGGGATGAGCAGTTCTTC,CASSSTGGDEQFF
TRBJ1-1,TRBD1,TRBV27,many,TGTGCCAGCAGTCTGGGACAGGGTGTAGGTGAGAACACTGAAGCTTTCTTT,CASSLGQGVGENTEAFF
TRBJ1-5,.,TRBV7-2,.,TGTGCCAGCAGCTTATCGCCCAGCATTTTCAATCAGCCCCAGCATTTT,CASSLSPSIFNQPQHF
TRBJ1-2,.,TRBV5-1,few,TGCGCCAGCAGCTCCGACCCGAACTATGGCGACACCTTC,CASSSDPNYGDTF
TRBJ2-7,TRBD2,TRBV20-1,few,TGCAGTGCTAGCCCTAGCGGGAGGGCCGACGAGCAGTACTTC,CSASPSGRADEQYF
TRBJ2-1,TRBD2,TRBV29-1,many,TGCAGCGTTACTAGCGGGATAAACGATGAGCAGTTCTTC,CSVTSGINDEQFF
TRBJ2-1,TRBD2,TRBV12-3/TRBV12-4,many,TGTGCCAATCGTAAGCGGGAGTCTAGGGCCAATGAGCAGTTCTTC,CANRKRESRANEQFF
TRBJ1-1,.,TRBV29-1,many,TGCAGCGTTGAAGTAAACACTGAAGCTTTCTTT,CSVEVNTEAFF
TRBJ2-3,TRBD1,TRBV6-5,few,TGTGCCAGCAGTTACCCCGGGACAGGGAGTGCAGATACGCAGTATTTT,CASSYPGTGSADTQYF
TRBJ1-2,TRBD1,TRBV11-2,many,TGTGCCAGCAGCTTAGGACAGGGATATGGCTACACCTTC,CASSLGQGYGYTF